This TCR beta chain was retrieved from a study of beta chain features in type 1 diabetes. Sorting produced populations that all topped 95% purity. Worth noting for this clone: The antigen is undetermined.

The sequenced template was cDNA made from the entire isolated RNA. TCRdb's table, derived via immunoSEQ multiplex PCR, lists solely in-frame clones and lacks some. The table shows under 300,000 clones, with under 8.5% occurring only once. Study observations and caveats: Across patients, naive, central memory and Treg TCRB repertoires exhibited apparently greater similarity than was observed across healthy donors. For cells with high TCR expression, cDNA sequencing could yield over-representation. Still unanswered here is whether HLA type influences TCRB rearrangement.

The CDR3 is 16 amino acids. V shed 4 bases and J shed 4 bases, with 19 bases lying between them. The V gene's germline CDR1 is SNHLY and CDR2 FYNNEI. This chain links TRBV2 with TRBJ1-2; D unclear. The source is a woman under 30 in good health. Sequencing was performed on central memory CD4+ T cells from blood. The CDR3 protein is CASSVTREVSGYGYTF. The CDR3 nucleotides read TGTGCCAGCAGTGTAACTAGAGAGGTCAGCGGCTATGGCTACACCTTC.